This entry lists 5 T cell receptor beta chains sequenced from one sample in a study of shared clonotypes between healthy human individuals. The protocol was immunoSEQ multiplex PCR, while the TCRdb copy is restricted to in-frame clones and leaves out a portion. The sample has around 2.3 million clones, about 94% seen once. Sequenced input: naive CD4+ T cells sorted from blood. Subset denoted: CD45RA+ positively selected. Receptors were obtained from a man between 18 and 29 years old in good health.

V usage is TRBV20-1 and J usage is TRBJ2-7; no clear D gene. Germline V gene data show CDR1 as DFQATT and CDR2 as SNEGSKA (reference sequence). V was cut by 2 bases and J by 6 bases, with 8 bases left in between. This CDR3 has 11 residues. In DNA, the CDR3 is TGCAGTGCTAGAAGGAGTGCCGAGCAGTACTTC. This codes for CSARRSAEQYF.

A single count supports this clone. The chain joins TRBV5-1 to TRBJ2-3, with 8 bases fitting TRBD2. The CDR3 extends over 14 amino acids. Losses at the gene ends were 4 bases for V and 7 bases for J; bases not matched to a gene: 8. CDR1 SGHRS and CDR2 YFSETQ come from the germline V gene. CDR3 coding DNA: TGCGCCAGCAGCCCGGGACTAGAACTTCATACGCAGTATTTT. Its protein is CASSPGLELHTQYF. The whole variable domain, remainder taken from reference TRBV5-1 and TRBJ2-3, is KAGVTQTPRYLIKTRGQQVTLSCSPISGHRSVSWYQQTPGQGLQFLFEYFSETQRNKGNFPGRFSGRQFSNSRSEMNVSTLELGDSALYLCASSPGLELHTQYFGPGTRLTVL.

This clone occurred once. The gene calls are TRBV7-8 and TRBJ2-7; tentative D call: TRBD1 (5 bases). Germline V gene data show CDR1 as SGHVS and CDR2 as FQNEAQ. CDR3 length: 14 amino acids. V was shortened by 5 bases and J by 2 bases, with 13 bases between the two germline ends. CDR3: CASSDTDSTYEQYF. CDR3 in DNA: TGTGCCAGCAGCGATACAGACAGTACCTACGAGCAGTACTTC.

This chain joins TRBV7-9 and TRBJ1-4; TRBD1 is a possible D gene (5 bases). The CDR3 is 16 amino acids. Per germline, CDR1 SEHNR and CDR2 FQNEAQ (reference sequence). V lost 5 bases and J 5 bases, leaving 18 bases between the germline ends. The CDR3 sequence: CASSVLGDFLNEKLFF. CDR3 coding DNA: TGTGCCAGCAGCGTACTCGGGGACTTCCTAAATGAAAAACTGTTTTTT.

The V call is TRBV2, the J call TRBJ2-7; tentatively, D is TRBD1 (6 bases). V shed 7 bases and J shed 4 bases, with 8 bases lying between them. Germline lookup yields CDR1 SNHLY and CDR2 FYNNEI. The CDR3 runs to 11 residues. The CDR3 region has the DNA TGTGCCAGCATGAGGGGGTACGAGCAGTACTTC. Protein product: CASMRGYEQYF.